This TCR beta chain was sequenced for a study of T cells in Graves' hyperthyroidism and ophthalmopathy. Researchers amplified the TCR beta CDR3 regions from RNA transcripts. An initial round of RT-PCR targeting the TCR CDR3 relied on the HTBI primer set. Using its own MiXCR run on the multiplex PCR reads, TCRdb lists one record per CDR3 protein. The sample has 640,000 or so distinct CDR3 sequences, around 14% seen once. Concerning this clonotype: A much larger clone sits a single nucleotide away, making a read error possible.

V lost 5 bases to trimming and J lost 0 bases; unmatched junction nucleotides: 14. Germline assignment: CDR1 DFQATT and CDR2 SNEGSKA (reference sequence). CDR3 size: 18 residues. The sequence derives from a woman aged 18-30 years with Graves' ophthalmopathy. Sequencing input: blood. The chain carries TRBV20-1 and TRBJ2-1; 9 bases are shared with TRBD2. DNA for the CDR3: TGCAGTGCTGTTTCGACTAGCGGAGCGCACAGCTCCTACAATGAGCAGTTCTTC. It is translated as CSAVSTSGAHSSYNEQFF.